These T cell receptor beta chains were read from a single sample in a study of blood T cell repertoires in COVID-19. Generated by immunoSEQ multiplex PCR, the TCRdb table keeps only in-frame clones and is missing some. The sample lists a few hundred thousand clones, roughly nine tenths occurring once. The sequenced sample was peripheral blood. These receptors were collected from a woman in her fifties or sixties with acute or convalescent COVID-19. CDR3s include the opening cysteine and the closing phenylalanine or tryptophan. Each record gives: V gene, J gene, clone size, D gene, CDR3 protein, CDR3 DNA. A D gene is named only where the DNA matches it firmly. Clone size is given for some rows only: seen once, a few or many times, or a class if the clone is expanded.

>TRBV5-6|TRBJ2-1|.|.
CASRDTGTPYNEQFF
TGTGCCAGCAGGGATACCGGGACACCCTACAATGAGCAGTTCTTC
>TRBV2|TRBJ2-2|.|.
CASSGRQEKNTGELFF
TGTGCCAGCAGCGGCAGACAAGAGAAGAACACCGGGGAGCTGTTTTTT
>TRBV7-9|TRBJ1-3|.|TRBD1
CASSPGTGTGNTIYF
TGTGCCAGCAGCCCCGGGACAGGGACTGGAAACACCATATATTTT
>TRBV20-1|TRBJ2-3|few|TRBD2
CSASIGTSGGNTQYF
TGCAGTGCTAGTATTGGGACTAGCGGGGGGAATACGCAGTATTTT
>TRBV11-2|TRBJ2-1|.|TRBD2
CASSPRLAGNSYNEQFF
TGTGCCAGCAGCCCCCGACTAGCGGGGAACTCCTACAATGAGCAGTTCTTC
>TRBV5-1|TRBJ2-3|.|.
CASSLAPGTDTQYF
TGCGCCAGCAGCTTGGCCCCGGGCACAGATACGCAGTATTTT
>TRBV6-5|TRBJ2-2|.|.
CAASGNTGELFF
TGTGCAGCCTCCGGGAACACCGGGGAGCTGTTTTTT
>TRBV2|TRBJ2-2|.|TRBD2
CASSGEGSNTGELFF
TGTGCCAGCAGTGGGGAGGGGTCCAACACCGGGGAGCTGTTTTTT
>TRBV3-1/TRBV3-2|TRBJ2-5|.|.
CASSQDSRQETQYF
TGTGCCAGCAGCCAAGATTCCAGGCAAGAGACCCAGTACTTC
>TRBV5-4|TRBJ2-1|.|TRBD1
CASSPGQGTYNEQFF
TGTGCCAGCAGCCCCGGACAGGGGACCTACAATGAGCAGTTCTTC
>TRBV6-6|TRBJ1-3|medium-sized|.
CASSTRSSGNTIYF
TGTGCCAGCAGTACTCGTTCCTCTGGAAACACCATATATTTT